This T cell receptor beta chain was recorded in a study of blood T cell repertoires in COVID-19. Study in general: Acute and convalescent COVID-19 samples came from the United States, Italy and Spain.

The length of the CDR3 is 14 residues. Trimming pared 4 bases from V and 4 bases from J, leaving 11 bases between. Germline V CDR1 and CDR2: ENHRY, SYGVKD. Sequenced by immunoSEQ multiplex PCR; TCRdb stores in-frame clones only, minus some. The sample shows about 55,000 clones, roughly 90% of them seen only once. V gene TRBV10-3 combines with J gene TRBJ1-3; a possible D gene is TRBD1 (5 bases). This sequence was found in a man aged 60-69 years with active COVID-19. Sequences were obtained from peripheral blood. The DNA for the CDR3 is TGTGCCATCAGTGGCCAAGGGGTCGGAAACACCATATATTTT. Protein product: CAISGQGVGNTIYF.